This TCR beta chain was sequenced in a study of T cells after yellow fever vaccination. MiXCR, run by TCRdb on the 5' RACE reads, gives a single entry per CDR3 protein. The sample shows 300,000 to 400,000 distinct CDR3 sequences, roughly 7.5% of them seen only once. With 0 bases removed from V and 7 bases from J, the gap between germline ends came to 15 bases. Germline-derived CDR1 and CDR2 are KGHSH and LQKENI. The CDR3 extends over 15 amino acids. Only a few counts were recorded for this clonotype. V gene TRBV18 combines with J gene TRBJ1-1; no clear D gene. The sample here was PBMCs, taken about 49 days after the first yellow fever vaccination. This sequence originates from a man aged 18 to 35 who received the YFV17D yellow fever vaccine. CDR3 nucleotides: TGTGCCAGCTCACCACCGCCTGGAGGGTTGGGTGAAGCTTTCTTT. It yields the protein CASSPPPGGLGEAFF.